The clone carrying this TCR beta chain was counted between two and nine times. Antigen specificity is unknown. The sample belongs to a study of CD8 T cells in ankylosing spondylitis. The CDR3 spans 13 residues. CDR1 and CDR2 from the germline V gene are MNHNS and SASEGT. The trim removed 6 bases at V and 5 bases at J, leaving 3 bases unmatched. Using its own MiXCR run on the 5' RACE reads, TCRdb lists one record per CDR3 protein. The sample comprises 350,000 to 450,000 distinct CDR3 sequences, 25% to 30% of which are singletons, and 0.89% rests with the top ten. Study results and limitations: What appeared characteristic of ankylosing spondylitis blood was a TCR beta motif of about eight highly homologous variants.

V is TRBV6-1 and J is TRBJ2-7, with 11 bases fitting TRBD2. Sequenced: blood, either unsorted or a sorted T cell fraction (not recorded which). The receptor comes from a male donor with ankylosing spondylitis. CDR3 in amino acids: CASRTTSGDEQYV. The CDR3 DNA reads as TGTGCCAGCAGGACGACTAGCGGGGACGAGCAGTACGTC.